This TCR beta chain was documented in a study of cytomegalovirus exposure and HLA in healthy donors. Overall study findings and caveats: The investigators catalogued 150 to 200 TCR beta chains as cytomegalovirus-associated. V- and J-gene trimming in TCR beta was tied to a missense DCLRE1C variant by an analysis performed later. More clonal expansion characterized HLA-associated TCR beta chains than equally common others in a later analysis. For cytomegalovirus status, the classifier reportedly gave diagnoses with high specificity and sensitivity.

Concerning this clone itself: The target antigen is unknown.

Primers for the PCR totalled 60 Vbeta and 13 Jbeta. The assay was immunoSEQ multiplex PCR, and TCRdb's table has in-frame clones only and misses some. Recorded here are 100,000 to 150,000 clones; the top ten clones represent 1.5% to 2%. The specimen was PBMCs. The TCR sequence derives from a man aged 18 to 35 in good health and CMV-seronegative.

The CDR3 nucleotides read TGCAGCGTAACAGACAGTATTAAAGGGCCCCAGCATTTT. Translated: CSVTDSIKGPQHF. The V and J genes are TRBV29-1 and TRBJ1-5; a possible D gene is TRBD1 (5 bases). The CDR3 spans 13 residues. Trimming shortened V by 6 bases and J by 9 bases, and 18 bases separated the two germline ends. Germline V gene sequence: CDR1 SQVTM, CDR2 ANQGSEA.